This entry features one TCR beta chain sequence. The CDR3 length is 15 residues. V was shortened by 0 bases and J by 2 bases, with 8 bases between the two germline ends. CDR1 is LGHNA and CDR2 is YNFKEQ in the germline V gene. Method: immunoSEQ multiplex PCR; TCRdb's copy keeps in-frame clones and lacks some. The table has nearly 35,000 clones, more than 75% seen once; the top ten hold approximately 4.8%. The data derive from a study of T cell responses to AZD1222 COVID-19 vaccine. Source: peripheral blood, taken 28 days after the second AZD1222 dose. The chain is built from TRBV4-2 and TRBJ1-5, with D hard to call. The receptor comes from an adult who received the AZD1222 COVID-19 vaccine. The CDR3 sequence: CASSQDNRGNQPQHF. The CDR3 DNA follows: TGTGCCAGCAGCCAAGATAATCGTGGCAATCAGCCCCAGCATTTT.